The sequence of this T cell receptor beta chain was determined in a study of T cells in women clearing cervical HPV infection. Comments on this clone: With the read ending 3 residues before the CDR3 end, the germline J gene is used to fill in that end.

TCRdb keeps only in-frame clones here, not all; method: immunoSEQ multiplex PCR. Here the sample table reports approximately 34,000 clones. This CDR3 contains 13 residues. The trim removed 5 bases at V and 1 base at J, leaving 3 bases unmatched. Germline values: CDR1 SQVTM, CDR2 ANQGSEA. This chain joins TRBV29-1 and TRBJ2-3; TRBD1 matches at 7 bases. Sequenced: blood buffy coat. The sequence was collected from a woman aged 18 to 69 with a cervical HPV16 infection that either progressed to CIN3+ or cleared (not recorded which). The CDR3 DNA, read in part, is TGCAGCGTTCCGGGACAGCGCACAGATACG. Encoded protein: CSVPGQRTDT. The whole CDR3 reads CSVPGQRTDTQYF.